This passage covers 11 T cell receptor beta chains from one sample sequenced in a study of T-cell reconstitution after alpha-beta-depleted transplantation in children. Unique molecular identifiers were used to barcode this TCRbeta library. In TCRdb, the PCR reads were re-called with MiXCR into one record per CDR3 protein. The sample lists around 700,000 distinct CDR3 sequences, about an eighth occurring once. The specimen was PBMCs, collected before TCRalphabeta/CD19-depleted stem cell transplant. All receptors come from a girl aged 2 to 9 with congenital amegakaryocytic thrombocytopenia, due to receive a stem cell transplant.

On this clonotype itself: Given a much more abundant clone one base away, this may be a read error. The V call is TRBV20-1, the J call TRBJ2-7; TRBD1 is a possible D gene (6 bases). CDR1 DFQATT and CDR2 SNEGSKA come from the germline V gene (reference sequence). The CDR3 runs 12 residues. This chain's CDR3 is CSAAGQNYEQNF. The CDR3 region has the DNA TGCAGTGCTGCCGGACAGAACTACGAGCAGAACTTC.

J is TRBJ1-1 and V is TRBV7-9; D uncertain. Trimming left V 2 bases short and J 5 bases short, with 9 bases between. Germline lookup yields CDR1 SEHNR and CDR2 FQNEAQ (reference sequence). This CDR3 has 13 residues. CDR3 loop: CASSLSAGTEAFF. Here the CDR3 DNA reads TGTGCCAGCAGCTTATCTGCGGGAACTGAAGCTTTCTTT. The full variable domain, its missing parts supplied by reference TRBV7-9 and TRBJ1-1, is DTGVSQNPRHKITKRGQNVTFRCDPISEHNRLYWYRQTLGQGPEFLTYFQNEAQLEKSRLLSDRFSAERPKGSFSTLEIQRTEQGDSAMYLCASSLSAGTEAFFGQGTRLTVV.

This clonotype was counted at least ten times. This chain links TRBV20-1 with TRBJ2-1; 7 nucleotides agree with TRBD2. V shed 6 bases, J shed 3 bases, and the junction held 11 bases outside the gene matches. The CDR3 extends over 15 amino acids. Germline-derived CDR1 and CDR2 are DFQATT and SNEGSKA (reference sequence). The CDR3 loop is CSAAGAGVFYNEQFF. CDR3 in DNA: TGCAGTGCAGCAGGTGCGGGAGTGTTCTACAATGAGCAGTTCTTC.

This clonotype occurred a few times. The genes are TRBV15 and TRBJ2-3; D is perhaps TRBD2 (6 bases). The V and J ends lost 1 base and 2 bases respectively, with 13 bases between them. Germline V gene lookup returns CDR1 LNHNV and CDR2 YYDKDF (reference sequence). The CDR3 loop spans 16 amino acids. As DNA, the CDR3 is TGTGCCACCAGCAGAGCTGGGCGGGACCCCACAGATACGCAGTATTTT. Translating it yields CATSRAGRDPTDTQYF.

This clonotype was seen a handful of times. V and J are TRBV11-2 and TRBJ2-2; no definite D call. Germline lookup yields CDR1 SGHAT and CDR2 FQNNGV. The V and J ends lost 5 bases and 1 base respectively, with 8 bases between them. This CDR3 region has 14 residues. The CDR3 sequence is CASSTWVNTGELFF. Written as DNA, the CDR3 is TGTGCCAGCAGCACATGGGTGAACACCGGGGAGCTGTTTTTT.

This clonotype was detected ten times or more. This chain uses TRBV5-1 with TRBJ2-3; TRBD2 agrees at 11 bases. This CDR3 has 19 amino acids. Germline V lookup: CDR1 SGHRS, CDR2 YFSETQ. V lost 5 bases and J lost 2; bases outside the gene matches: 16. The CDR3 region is CASSLSYQGLAAYTDTQYF. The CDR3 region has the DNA TGCGCCAGCAGTTTAAGTTATCAGGGACTAGCGGCTTACACAGATACGCAGTATTTT. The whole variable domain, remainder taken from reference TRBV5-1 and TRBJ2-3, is KAGVTQTPRYLIKTRGQQVTLSCSPISGHRSVSWYQQTPGQGLQFLFEYFSETQRNKGNFPGRFSGRQFSNSRSEMNVSTLELGDSALYLCASSLSYQGLAAYTDTQYFGPGTRLTVL.

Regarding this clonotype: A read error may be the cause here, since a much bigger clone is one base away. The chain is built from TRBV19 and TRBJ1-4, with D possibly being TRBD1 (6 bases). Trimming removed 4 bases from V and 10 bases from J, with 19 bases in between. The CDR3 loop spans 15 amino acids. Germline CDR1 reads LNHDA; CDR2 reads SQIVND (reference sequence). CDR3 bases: TGTGCCAGTAGTACCGGGACATCGGGCGTTGCAAAACTGTTTTTT. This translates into CASSTGTSGVAKLFF.

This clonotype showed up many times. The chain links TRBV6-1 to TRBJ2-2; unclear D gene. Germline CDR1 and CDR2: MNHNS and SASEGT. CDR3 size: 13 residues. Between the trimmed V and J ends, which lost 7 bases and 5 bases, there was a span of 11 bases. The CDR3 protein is CASTSDLTGELFF. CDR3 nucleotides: TGTGCCAGCACCTCCGACTTAACCGGGGAGCTGTTTTTT.

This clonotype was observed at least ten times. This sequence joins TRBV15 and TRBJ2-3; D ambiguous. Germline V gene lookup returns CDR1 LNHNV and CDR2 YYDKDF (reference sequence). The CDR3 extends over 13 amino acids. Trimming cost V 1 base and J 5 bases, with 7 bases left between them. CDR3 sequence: CATSRGLRDTQYF. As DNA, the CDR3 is TGTGCCACCAGCAGAGGGTTACGAGATACGCAGTATTTT.

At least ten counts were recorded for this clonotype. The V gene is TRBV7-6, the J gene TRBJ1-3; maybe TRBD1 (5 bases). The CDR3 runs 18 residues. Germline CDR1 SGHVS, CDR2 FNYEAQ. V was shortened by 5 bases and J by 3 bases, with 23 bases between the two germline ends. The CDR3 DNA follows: TGTGCCAGCAGCCGCGTCCGAAATATGGGGGATCGTGGAAACACCATATATTTT. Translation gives CASSRVRNMGDRGNTIYF.

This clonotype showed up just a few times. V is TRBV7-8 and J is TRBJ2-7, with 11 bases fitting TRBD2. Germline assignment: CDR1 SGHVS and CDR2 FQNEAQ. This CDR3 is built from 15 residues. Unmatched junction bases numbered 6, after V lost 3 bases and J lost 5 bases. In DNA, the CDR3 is TGTGCCAGCAGCTTTCTAGCGGGAGGAGGGGACGAGCAGTACTTC. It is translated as CASSFLAGGGDEQYF. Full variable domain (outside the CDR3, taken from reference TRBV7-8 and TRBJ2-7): GAGVSQSPRYKVAKRGQDVALRCDPISGHVSLFWYQQALGQGPEFLTYFQNEAQLDKSGLPSDRFFAERPEGSVSTLKIQRTQQEDSAVYLCASSFLAGGGDEQYFGPGTRLTVT.